This TCR beta chain was sequenced in a study of T cell responses to AZD1222 COVID-19 vaccine. Some clones are missing from TCRdb's copy, which holds only in-frame ones; the method was immunoSEQ multiplex PCR. In the table there are about 120,000 clones, about 90% of which are singletons. The CDR3 is 11 amino acids. CDR1 is SGDLS and CDR2 is YYNGEE in the germline V gene. Deletions cut 4 bases from V and 8 bases from J, with 9 bases between. The source was peripheral blood, collected on day 0 of AZD1222 vaccination. The chain links TRBV9 to TRBJ1-2, with D uncertain. This sequence originates from an adult in good health. Here the CDR3 DNA reads TGTGCCAGCAGCCGAGACGGAGGCTACACCTTC. This encodes CASSRDGGYTF.